This T cell receptor (beta chain) was found in a study of shared clonotypes between healthy human individuals. The wider study: A few men and a couple of women, aged 18 to 49, were donors. The plates for each donor numbered three CD4 naive, three CD4 memory, two CD8 naive and one CD8 memory. Study-wide findings and caveats: In general, naive subsets displayed greater estimated richness than memory subsets did.

To note about this clone: What it binds is not known.

There are 13 residues in the CDR3. Germline CDR1 reads SQVTM; CDR2 reads ANQGSEA. The V end was cut by 8 bases, the J end by 0 bases, with 10 bases between. Per the study methods: Because ImmunoSEQ provided only junction sequences with no quality scores, the filtering differed. Clones were read by immunoSEQ multiplex PCR, and TCRdb kept only the in-frame ones, dropping some. V, J and clone size are those of that table, while D and trimming were read from the DNA. The sample consists of 2,500,000 or so clones, roughly 92% of them appearing once. The sample comprised naive CD4+ T cells sorted from blood. Subset given: CD45RA+ positively selected. The chain combines TRBV29-1 with TRBJ1-4, with D hard to call. The source of this sequence is a man between 18 and 35 years old in good health. This chain's CDR3 is CSFLGPTNEKLFF. Written as DNA, the CDR3 is TGCAGCTTTCTTGGGCCAACTAATGAAAAACTGTTTTTT.